This T cell receptor beta chain stems from a study of T cell clones after liver transplantation. TCRdb keeps only in-frame clones here, not all; method: immunoSEQ multiplex PCR. The sample consists of more than 95,000 clones, around 83% of them appearing once. The CDR3 totals 15 residues. J gave up 0 bases and V 2 bases, and 3 bases lay outside the gene matches. The germline CDR1 and CDR2 sequences are MNHEY and SVGAGI. Sequencing used CD4+ T cells from blood, obtained before liver transplant. The genes are TRBV6-5 and TRBJ2-7; 8 bases are shared with TRBD1. The clonotype comes from a human donor who received a liver transplant. For the CDR3, the DNA is TGTGCCAGCAGTTACCCGACAGGGGCCTCCTACGAGCAGTACTTC. It translates to CASSYPTGASYEQYF.